This passage covers 13 T cell receptor beta chains from one sample sequenced in a study of shared clonotypes between healthy human individuals. Method: immunoSEQ multiplex PCR; TCRdb's copy keeps in-frame clones and lacks some. The repertoire holds over a million clones, with around three quarters as singletons. Sample: memory CD4+ T cells from PBMCs. Subset: CD45RA-negative fraction. The receptor set was obtained from a man between 18 and 35 years old in good health. Some clones in this sample may be carry-over from other donors' samples.

This chain joins TRBV7-8 and TRBJ2-5; D call uncertain. The CDR3 is made up of 14 amino acids. CDR1 is SGHVS, CDR2 FQNEAQ, per germline. The V and J ends lost 5 bases and 4 bases respectively, with 14 bases between them. CDR3 sequence: CASSPLTFGETQYF. In DNA form, the CDR3 reads TGTGCCAGCAGCCCATTGACCTTTGGAGAGACCCAGTACTTC.

The V and J genes are TRBV7-9 and TRBJ2-4; D is possibly TRBD2 (7 bases). V shed 5 bases and J shed 4 bases, with 12 bases lying between them. The CDR3 length is 14 residues. From germline, CDR1 is SEHNR and CDR2 FQNEAQ (reference sequence). The CDR3 here is CASSLGGRKNIQYF. The CDR3 bases are TGTGCCAGCAGCCTGGGGGGGCGAAAAAACATTCAGTACTTC.

This chain joins TRBV10-2 and TRBJ2-5; TRBD2 agrees at 8 bases. The J call may be wrong; the DNA end is better matched by TRBJ2-7. Germline V gene lookup returns CDR1 WSHSY and CDR2 SAAADI. The CDR3 covers 15 residues. CDR3 coding DNA: TGCGCCAGCAGTGACATTACCAGCGGGAGCTACGAGCAGTACTTC. Protein sequence: CASSDITSGSYEQYF.

The V call is TRBV15, the J call TRBJ2-7; TRBD2 matches at 10 bases. The CDR3 length is 17 residues. V was pared by 0 bases and J by 2 bases, with 7 bases of the junction left unmatched. Germline CDR1 is LNHNV and CDR2 is YYDKDF (reference sequence). The CDR3, as DNA: TGTGCCACCAGCAGAGATCAGGGCCTAGCGGGAGCCTACGAGCAGTACTTC. The encoded protein is CATSRDQGLAGAYEQYF.

V gene TRBV5-6 combines with J gene TRBJ1-5; no clear D gene. V was pared by 4 bases and J by 0 bases, with 11 bases between. Germline lookup yields CDR1 SGHDT and CDR2 YYEEEE. The length of the CDR3 is 15 residues. Written as DNA, the CDR3 is TGTGCCAGCAGCCGGACGGACCCTAGCAATCAGCCCCAGCATTTT. It encodes CASSRTDPSNQPQHF.

CDR3 sequence reads: CASSSGGSPLQYF. In DNA, the CDR3 is TGTGCCAGCAGCTCGGGGGGGTCTCCCTTGCAGTATTTT. The genes are TRBV7-3 and TRBJ2-3; 8 nucleotides match TRBD2. Germline V gene data show CDR1 as SGHTA and CDR2 as FQGTGA. CDR3 size: 13 residues. J lost 11 bases, V lost 4 bases, and 8 bases had no gene match.

V and J are TRBV6-1 and TRBJ2-7; 12 bases match TRBD2. The V gene end was trimmed by 4 bases and the J gene end by 2 bases; junction bases not matched to a gene: 6. Per the germline V gene, CDR1 is MNHNS and CDR2 is SASEGT. CDR3 size: 16 residues. The CDR3 loop is CASSVPWTSGAYEQYF. In DNA, the CDR3 is TGTGCCAGCAGTGTACCTTGGACTAGCGGGGCCTACGAGCAGTACTTC.

About this clone: This could be a read error, since a much larger clone is one nucleotide away. The sample holds other DNA sequences that translate to the same CDR3. The V gene is TRBV28, the J gene TRBJ1-2; possibly TRBD1 for D (5 bases). Trimming stripped 5 bases from V and 2 bases from J, with 6 bases between. CDR3 length: 12 amino acids. Germline V CDR1 and CDR2: MDHEN, SYDVKM. CDR3 residues: CASSRQNYGYTF. In nucleotides, the CDR3 is TGTGCCAGCAGTCGACAGAACTATGGCTACACCTTC.

CDR3 region: CASSSGGGTYEQYF. CDR3 nucleotide sequence: TGTGCCAGTAGTTCAGGGGGAGGCACCTACGAGCAGTACTTC. The chain couples TRBV19 to TRBJ2-7, with a tentative D call TRBD1 (7 bases). The germline V gene encodes CDR1 LNHDA and CDR2 SQIVND (reference sequence). This CDR3 is 14 amino acids long. Trimming cost V 5 bases and J 2 bases, with 13 bases left between them.

Comments on this clone: At the DNA level, this CDR3 is encoded by other sequences in the same sample as well. The V and J genes are TRBV7-2 and TRBJ1-1; a possible D gene is TRBD1 (6 bases). With 3 bases removed from V and 3 bases from J, the gap between germline ends came to 8 bases. Germline CDR1 SGHTA, CDR2 FQGNSA. The CDR3 runs to 13 residues. CDR3 protein: CASSLDRDTEAFF. DNA of the CDR3: TGTGCCAGCAGCTTGGACAGAGACACTGAAGCTTTCTTT.

This chain joins TRBV20-1 and TRBJ2-5, with D hard to call. The DNA end lines up better with TRBJ2-7; the J call may be wrong. From germline, CDR1 is DFQATT and CDR2 SNEGSKA (reference sequence). The CDR3 is made up of 10 amino acids. CDR3 nucleotide sequence: TGCAGTGTTAAGGGTAACGAGCAGTACTTC. Its translation is CSVKGNEQYF.

In this sample, this clone turned up a few times. J is TRBJ2-7 and V is TRBV5-1, with 9 nucleotides matching TRBD1. This CDR3 is 16 amino acids long. Looked up from germline, CDR1 is SGHRS and CDR2 is YFSETQ. V gave up 2 bases and J gave up 2 bases; unmatched junction bases: 8. The CDR3 loop is CASSLGQGITPYEQYF. The CDR3, as DNA: TGCGCCAGCAGCTTAGGACAGGGGATAACCCCCTACGAGCAGTACTTC.

This clone was observed a handful of times. This rearrangement joins TRBV19 to TRBJ2-7; 9 bases agree with TRBD1. The junction had 6 bases not matched to a gene; V was cut back by 5 bases and J by 7 bases. Looked up from germline, CDR1 is LNHDA and CDR2 is SQIVND (reference sequence). This CDR3 contains 13 residues. In DNA form, the CDR3 reads TGTGCCAGTAGTCGGGACAGGGTGGGGGAGCAGTACTTC. Its protein product is CASSRDRVGEQYF.